The present entry profiles one T cell receptor (beta chain) with its context. Its antigen is not yet known. No much larger clone exists at a distance of one base, and base qualities are not known. CDR1 and CDR2 (SGHRS, YFSETQ) derive from the germline V gene. The CDR3 runs 15 amino acids, cysteine and phenylalanine included. Only the CDR3 portion is preserved as DNA: 45 bases, with reading frame beginning at the first base. From V the trimming removes 4 bases and from J it removes 2 bases, while the gene matches leave 7 bases of the junction unaccounted for. The immunoSEQ hsTCRB v3.0 assay was used at survey level resolution to sequence the TRB variable region. A depth of about 35,000-50,000 T-cell genomes per sample was targeted for TRB sequencing. An Illumina MiSeq with a v3 150-cycle kit was used to sequence the pooled TRB libraries. Under the source paper's analysis protocol: Repertoire analysis ran in R within a reproducible Nextflow workflow covering QC, data transformation and analysis. LymphoSeq2, an R package for exploring AIRR-Seq data, was used to implement the custom analyses. Several samples that yielded fewer than 5000 total TRB sequences were excluded, so that under 200 HIV repertoires were analyzed. Among the roughly 190 retained HIV repertoires, 55 to 65 were collected before ART initiation and 120 to 140 after ART initiation. Repertoires were downsampled to 5000 TRB nucleotide sequences, and summary statistics were averaged over 100 downsampling iterations. TRB sequences were retained for analysis only if CDR3 regions of at least seven amino acids were present. Two measures captured diversity: a Shannon entropy-derived clonality score and the Gini coefficient. Repertoire networks linked the top 5000 CDR3 amino acid sequences whenever two sequences differed by an edit distance of one. For TRB CDR3 amino acid sequences, GLIPH2 was used to predict antigen specificity groups and MHC restriction. To flag known CMV, EBV, HIV or tissue antigen associations, CDR3 amino acid sequences were matched against VDJdb and McPAS-TCR. Pre-ART, post-ART and control groups were compared with Wilcoxon signed-rank tests and Holm-Bonferroni correction. Drawn from immuneACCESS, this table holds only the in-frame rearrangements with V and J called that TCRdb kept. Clones are partly lost; checked studies trace under half to an unresolved V gene and leave the rest unexplained. The V and J calls and clone size were taken over from that table, and D and trimming were inferred from the DNA. The sample records roughly 17,000 clones, approximately 75% of which are singletons. The ten largest make up approximately 8.3% of the sample.

Participants were included only if at least one PBMC sample before ART initiation and at least two post-ART samples were available. Treatment was received in the United States of America by all participants with HIV. Before DNA extraction, cryopreserved samples containing about 0.9-11 million PBMC were thawed and washed. At the time of the earliest PBMC sample, participants with HIV were aged between about 23 and 54 years. PBMC samples from each participant spanned 1-4 timepoints before ART initiation and 2-8 timepoints after ART initiation, with a median of 7 samples. Serial HIV viral load, CD4+ T-cell count, ART history and demographic data were obtained for every participant. Using a Qiagen kit on a QIAcube, genomic DNA was extracted from unsorted PBMC, with samples processed in batches of 12. This entry belongs to a study of long-term antiretroviral therapy in people with HIV (dated by TCRdb to between 2021 and 2022). About the study as a whole: The earliest samples were collected approximately a decade before the 2015 WHO recommendation for immediate ART, a period when ART was typically delayed until CD4 counts fell. No cross-contamination during QIAcube processing was seen in test extractions of a monoclonal T-cell line run alongside 30 or so polyclonal samples. Of the approximately 32 participants with HIV, about a dozen were female. This retrospective serial study examined whether starting ART and sustained HIV suppression were associated with changes in the composition and diversity of the TRB repertoire in peripheral blood. A total of roughly 200 cryopreserved PBMC samples came from a few dozen adults with confirmed HIV infection and were collected serially over a mean of approximately 6 years (range 1-12).

Results and caveats for the whole study, not just this receptor: Because PBMC availability was limited, only the TCR beta chain was sequenced, with no alpha chain pairing. Because cell numbers in pre-ART samples were limited, unsorted PBMC were profiled instead of sorted CD4+ and CD8+ T cells. ART initiation was associated with a significant increase in TRB diversity, but diversity stayed significantly below transplant donor controls even after long-term ART. Expanded TRB clones identified before ART initiation dominated the repertoire across all time points, though the dominance fluctuated and decreased in many PLHIV after ART. No data were available on ART adherence, viral resistance or therapy changes, limiting inferences about post-ART repertoire changes. CDR3 length ranges in HIV repertoires were narrower than in controls, and network structure suggested an antigen-experienced repertoire with only a slight naive shift after ART. Samples dated from the mid-2000s to the late 2010s, and the ART regimens used may be less effective than current ones.

Rearrangement joined TRBV5-1 to TRBJ1-1; 8 bases in between match TRBD1. This TCR was sampled from a man between 18 and 35 years old with HIV. Sequencing was performed on unsorted PBMCs, taken 0.3 years after starting antiretroviral therapy. The DNA sequence reads TGCGCCAGCAGCACCCAGACAGGGGCAAACACTGAAGCTTTCTTT. The resulting protein is CASSTQTGANTEAFF.